Reported below is one T cell receptor (beta chain). The data were taken from a study of cytotoxic CD8 clonotypes in ibrutinib-treated CLL. The data were produced by immunoSEQ multiplex PCR, yet TCRdb's version contains in-frame clones alone and is incomplete. The sample lists almost 250,000 clones; roughly 70% were seen once. Trimming stripped 2 bases from V and 8 bases from J, with 21 bases between. The CDR3 loop spans 16 amino acids. Germline CDR1 SGHAT, CDR2 FQNNGV. This rearrangement joins TRBV11-2 to TRBJ1-2; weak D call: TRBD1 (6 bases). The sequenced sample was PBMCs, obtained after 24 months of ibrutinib treatment. This TCR was recovered from a human donor with chronic lymphocytic leukemia. CDR3 in amino acids: CASSLLRPSGAQGYTF. CDR3 nucleotides: TGTGCCAGCAGCTTACTAAGGCCGTCAGGGGCGCAGGGCTACACCTTC.